This T cell receptor beta chain was recovered during a study of human T cells and chemical hapten exposure. Original methodology: Sample TCR counts, which ranged from about 20,000 to 690,600, had a median of approximately 94,000. TCRdb reprocessed the RACE reads with MiXCR, giving one entry per CDR3 protein. Here the V and J calls rest on TCRdb's processing, not on the authors' analysis. The data contain around 60,000 distinct CDR3 sequences, around 7% of them singletons. Regarding time point: pre-sensitization, week 0. This sample's treatment: therapeutic diphenylcyclopropenone sensitization with weekly scalp DPC. Germline V CDR1 and CDR2: DFQATT, SNEGSKA (reference sequence). V was pared by 2 bases and J by 3 bases, with 2 bases of the junction left unmatched. This CDR3 is 13 amino acids long.

The chain links TRBV20-1 to TRBJ1-1; TRBD1 agrees at 8 bases. The sequence came from a woman in her 30s with alopecia areata. Some clones in this sample may be carry-over from other donors' samples. The sample was whole blood, taken in connection with sensitization to the hapten diphenylcyclopropenone (DPC). CDR3 protein: CSARKQGDTEAFF. The CDR3 coding sequence is TGCAGTGCTAGAAAACAGGGGGACACTGAAGCTTTCTTT.